Shown below are 20 T cell receptor beta chains from a single sample sequenced in a study of T-cell reconstitution after alpha-beta-depleted transplantation in children. Construction of the TCRbeta library involved unique molecular identifiers. Each CDR3 protein is one row after TCRdb ran MiXCR on the PCR reads. Seen here are about a million distinct CDR3 sequences, about 29% observed once, and the top ten hold roughly 27%. Material: PBMCs, mostly from graft donor cells, obtained 360 days after TCRalphabeta/CD19-depleted stem cell transplant. These receptors all come from a boy in the first two years of life who had a stem cell transplant for SCID, so the T cells may come from the graft donor.

The chain links TRBV15 to TRBJ2-3; 7 nucleotides agree with TRBD1. This CDR3 is built from 15 residues. Germline lookup yields CDR1 LNHNV and CDR2 YYDKDF (reference sequence). The V gene end was trimmed by 3 bases and the J gene end by 5 bases; junction bases not matched to a gene: 8. In DNA form, the CDR3 reads TGTGCCACCAGCAGGGATGACAGGGCGGAAGATACGCAGTATTTT. It specifies CATSRDDRAEDTQYF.

This clonotype appeared a few times. V is TRBV4-2 and J is TRBJ2-5; 11 nucleotides match TRBD2. This CDR3 has 17 residues. After removal of 4 bases from V and 0 bases from J, the junction contained 7 bases not matched to a gene. The V gene's germline CDR1 is LGHNA and CDR2 YNFKEQ. CDR3 amino acids: CASSPQSTSGNQETQYF. CDR3 in DNA: TGTGCCAGCAGCCCGCAATCGACTAGCGGGAACCAAGAGACCCAGTACTTC.

The rearrangement links TRBV12-3 or TRBV12-4 to TRBJ2-7; 10 positions agree with TRBD2. The CDR3 runs 17 residues. V was pared by 3 bases and J by 0 bases, with 8 bases of the junction left unmatched. The CDR3 sequence: CASSFQRTSGSSYEQYF. CDR3 bases: TGTGCCAGCAGTTTTCAAAGGACTAGCGGCAGCTCCTACGAGCAGTACTTC.

The rearrangement joins TRBV20-1 to TRBJ1-1; 7 nucleotides match TRBD1. The CDR3 is 15 amino acids. In germline, CDR1 is DFQATT, CDR2 SNEGSKA (reference sequence). After removal of 5 bases from V and 1 base from J, the junction contained 10 bases not matched to a gene. The CDR3 sequence is CSAAPNRGGNTEAFF. The CDR3 region has the DNA TGCAGTGCTGCCCCGAACAGGGGAGGGAACACTGAAGCTTTCTTT.

This chain links TRBV5-1 with TRBJ1-5, with D possibly TRBD1 on 5 matching bases. The CDR3 extends over 15 amino acids. CDR1 is SGHRS and CDR2 is YFSETQ in the germline V gene. V was cut by 2 bases and J by 0 bases, with 9 bases left in between. The chain's CDR3 is CASSFEGHSNQPQHF. CDR3 nucleotides: TGCGCCAGCAGCTTTGAGGGGCATAGCAATCAGCCCCAGCATTTT.

This clonotype has a handful of counts. Relative to the germline gene, one junction end is altered; a read error may explain this. The chain links TRBV20-1 to TRBJ2-7; D perhaps matches TRBD2 (6 bases). The CDR3 consists of 13 residues. Germline V gene lookup returns CDR1 DFQATT and CDR2 SNEGSKA (reference sequence). CDR3 sequence reads: CSARARELGEQYF. Written as DNA, the CDR3 is TGCAGTGCCAGAGCCCGGGAGTTGGGCGAGCAGTACTTC.

This chain links TRBV5-1 with TRBJ2-7; D call uncertain. The CDR3 sequence is 18 residues long. Germline CDR1 SGHRS, CDR2 YFSETQ. V lost 1 base and J lost 3, with 23 bases in between. CDR3 nucleotide sequence: TGCGCCAGCAGCTTGCACGGCTTCGTCCATCCGGTGATCTACGAGCAGTACTTC. Amino acid sequence: CASSLHGFVHPVIYEQYF.

The V and J genes are TRBV29-1 and TRBJ2-3; maybe TRBD1 (5 bases). V lost 2 bases and J 2 bases, leaving 8 bases between the germline ends. The CDR3 sequence is 13 residues long. Per germline, CDR1 SQVTM and CDR2 ANQGSEA. CDR3: CSVEPGNTDTQYF. In nucleotides, the CDR3 is TGCAGCGTTGAACCAGGGAACACAGATACGCAGTATTTT.

This clonotype was detected only a few times. V is TRBV3-1 and J is TRBJ2-2, with 9 bases fitting TRBD1. The CDR3 is 14 residues long. J was trimmed by 7 bases and V by 4 bases; bases with no gene match: 4. The germline V gene encodes CDR1 LGHDT and CDR2 YNNKEL (reference sequence). The CDR3 DNA reads as TGTGCCAGCAGCCCCGGGACAGGGATCGGGGAGCTGTTTTTT. It translates to CASSPGTGIGELFF.

This clonotype was observed a few times. The chain carries TRBV5-1 and TRBJ1-5; the match to TRBD1 covers 7 bases. Germline V gives CDR1 SGHRS, CDR2 YFSETQ. This CDR3 region has 15 residues. After removal of 4 bases from V and 7 bases from J, the junction contained 11 bases not matched to a gene. CDR3 amino acids: CASSLPEQGYQPQHF. The CDR3 bases are TGCGCCAGCAGCCTTCCAGAACAGGGGTACCAGCCCCAGCATTTT. Using reference TRBV5-1 and TRBJ1-5 for the parts outside the CDR3, the full variable domain is KAGVTQTPRYLIKTRGQQVTLSCSPISGHRSVSWYQQTPGQGLQFLFEYFSETQRNKGNFPGRFSGRQFSNSRSEMNVSTLELGDSALYLCASSLPEQGYQPQHFGDGTRLSIL.

In this sample, this clonotype turned up a few times. The chain has TRBV5-1 and TRBJ2-1, with a tentative D call TRBD2 (5 bases). V was trimmed by 4 bases and J by 5 bases, leaving 13 bases between them. Germline loops: CDR1 SGHRS, CDR2 YFSETQ. The CDR3 totals 14 residues. The CDR3 sequence: CASSLRGSNNEQFF. The CDR3 DNA is TGCGCCAGCAGCCTCCGAGGGTCTAACAATGAGCAGTTCTTC.

This clonotype has ten or more counts. The chain has TRBV11-2 and TRBJ1-2, with 9 bases lining up with TRBD1. Germline V gene data show CDR1 as SGHAT and CDR2 as FQNNGV. Losses at the gene ends were 9 bases for V and 4 bases for J; bases not matched to a gene: 12. The CDR3 consists of 15 residues. This CDR3 is CARSQGARNVYGYTF. CDR3 coding DNA: TGTGCCAGGTCACAGGGGGCGCGGAATGTCTATGGCTACACCTTC.

In this sample, this clonotype turned up many times. This sequence joins TRBV3-1 and TRBJ2-2; 8 bases line up with TRBD2. Germline V gene data show CDR1 as LGHDT and CDR2 as YNNKEL (reference sequence). The V and J ends lost 4 bases and 7 bases, in that order; junction bases with no gene match: 17. The CDR3 sequence is 18 residues long. The CDR3 DNA sequence: TGTGCCAGCAGCCGAAAAACTAGCGGCGTCTCCACCAGCGGGGAGCTGTTTTTT. The encoded protein is CASSRKTSGVSTSGELFF.

This clonotype has a handful of counts. The chain uses TRBV12-3 or TRBV12-4 and TRBJ2-7, with TRBD2 matching over 9 bases. The CDR3 is 17 residues long. J lost 2 bases, V lost 6 bases, and 14 bases had no gene match. The CDR3 nucleotides are TGTGCCAGCAGCTACGACGTCGGGACTAGCAGAGCCTACGAGCAGTACTTC. It is translated as CASSYDVGTSRAYEQYF.

The V and J genes are TRBV3-1 and TRBJ2-3, with D tentatively TRBD1 (6 bases). V gave up 4 bases and J gave up 5 bases, with 19 bases separating them. CDR3 length equals 16 residues. CDR1 and CDR2 (germline): LGHDT, YNNKEL (reference sequence). This CDR3 reads CASSRSVAHREDTQYF. The CDR3 region has the DNA TGTGCCAGCAGCCGATCCGTCGCACACAGGGAAGATACGCAGTATTTT.

A few counts support this clonotype. The chain is built from TRBV3-1 and TRBJ2-7; D unresolved. Deletions cut 0 bases from V and 3 bases from J, with 12 bases between. Germline V gives CDR1 LGHDT, CDR2 YNNKEL (reference sequence). CDR3 length equals 15 residues. CDR3 residues: CASSQDVASNYEQYF. DNA of the CDR3: TGTGCCAGCAGCCAAGATGTGGCTAGTAACTACGAGCAGTACTTC.

J is TRBJ2-5 and V is TRBV10-3; D uncertain. Trimming left V 3 bases short and J 4 bases short, with 6 bases between. The CDR3 contains 12 residues. Germline-derived CDR1 and CDR2 are ENHRY and SYGVKD. CDR3 region: CAISDSVETQYF. The CDR3 DNA sequence: TGTGCCATCAGTGATTCGGTAGAGACCCAGTACTTC.

This clonotype was seen only a few times. This chain joins TRBV12-3 or TRBV12-4 and TRBJ2-4; D remains unclear. CDR3 size: 13 residues. Trimming stripped 6 bases from V and 6 bases from J, with 12 bases between. CDR3: CASSPDPGNIQYF. CDR3 in DNA: TGTGCCAGCAGCCCGGACCCGGGAAACATTCAGTACTTC.

This clonotype was recorded a few times. The gene calls are TRBV6-1 and TRBJ2-7; 9 nucleotides line up with TRBD2. V was clipped by 4 bases and J by 2 bases; unmatched bases: 6. The CDR3 is 15 amino acids. Germline CDR1 MNHNS, CDR2 SASEGT. DNA of the CDR3: TGTGCCAGCAGTGGACTAGCGGAAAATCCCTACGAGCAGTACTTC. Amino acids: CASSGLAENPYEQYF.

This sequence joins TRBV12-3 or TRBV12-4 and TRBJ2-5; possible D gene TRBD2, 5 bases. Trimming removed 0 bases at V and 4 bases at J, with 15 bases between. The CDR3 length is 16 residues. The DNA of the CDR3 is TGTGCCAGCAGTTTAGCCCAGGACCCCCTAGCAGAGACCCAGTACTTC. This gives the protein CASSLAQDPLAETQYF.